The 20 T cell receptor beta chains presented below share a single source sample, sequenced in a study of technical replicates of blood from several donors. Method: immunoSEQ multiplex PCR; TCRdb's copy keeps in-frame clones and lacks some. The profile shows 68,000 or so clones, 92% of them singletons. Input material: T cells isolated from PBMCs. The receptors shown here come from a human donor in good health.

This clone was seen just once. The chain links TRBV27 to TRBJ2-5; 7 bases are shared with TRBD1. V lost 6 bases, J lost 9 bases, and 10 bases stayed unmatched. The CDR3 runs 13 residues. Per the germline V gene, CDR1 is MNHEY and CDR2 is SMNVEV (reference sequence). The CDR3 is CASSPDRARPQYF. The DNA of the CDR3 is TGTGCCAGCAGCCCAGACAGGGCAAGGCCCCAGTACTTC.

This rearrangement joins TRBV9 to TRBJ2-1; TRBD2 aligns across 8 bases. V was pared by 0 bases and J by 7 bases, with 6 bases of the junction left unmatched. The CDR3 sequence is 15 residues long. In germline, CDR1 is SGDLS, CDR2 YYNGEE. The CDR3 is CASSVETSGRNEQFF. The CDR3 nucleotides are TGTGCCAGCAGCGTAGAAACTAGCGGCCGGAATGAGCAGTTCTTC.

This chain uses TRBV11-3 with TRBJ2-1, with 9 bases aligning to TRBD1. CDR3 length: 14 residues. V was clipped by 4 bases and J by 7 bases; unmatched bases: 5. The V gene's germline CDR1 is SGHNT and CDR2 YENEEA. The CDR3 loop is CASSSDRGRNEQFF. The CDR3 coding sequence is TGTGCCAGCAGCTCGGACAGGGGTAGGAATGAGCAGTTCTTC.

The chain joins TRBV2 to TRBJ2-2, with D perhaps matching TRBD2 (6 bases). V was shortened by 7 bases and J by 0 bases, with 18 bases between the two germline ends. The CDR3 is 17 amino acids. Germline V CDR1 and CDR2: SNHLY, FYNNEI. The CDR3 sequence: CASTPTWGLANTGELFF. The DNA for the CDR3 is TGTGCCAGCACCCCTACATGGGGACTTGCGAACACCGGGGAGCTGTTTTTT. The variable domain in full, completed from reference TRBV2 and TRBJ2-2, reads EPEVTQTPSHQVTQMGQEVILRCVPISNHLYFYWYRQILGQKVEFLVSFYNNEISEKSEIFDDQFSVERPDGSNFTLKIRSTKLEDSAMYFCASTPTWGLANTGELFFGEGSRLTVL.

Here the CDR3 reads CASSFSPLDLEQFF. The CDR3 DNA sequence: TGTGCCAGCAGCTTCTCGCCACTAGATCTGGAGCAGTTCTTC. The chain combines TRBV7-9 with TRBJ2-1; TRBD2 is a possible D gene (5 bases). CDR1 and CDR2 (germline): SEHNR, FQNEAQ (reference sequence). The CDR3 has 14 amino acids. Trimming stripped 3 bases from V and 10 bases from J, with 16 bases between.

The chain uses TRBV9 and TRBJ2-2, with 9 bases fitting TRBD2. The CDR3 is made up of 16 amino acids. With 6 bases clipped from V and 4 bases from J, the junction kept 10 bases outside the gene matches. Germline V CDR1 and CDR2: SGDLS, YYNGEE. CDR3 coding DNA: TGTGCCAGCAACCCCTCTAGCGGGGCTTCCACCGGGGAGCTGTTTTTT. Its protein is CASNPSSGASTGELFF.

This chain's CDR3 is CATTGVGELFF. Here the CDR3 DNA reads TGTGCCACAACAGGGGTCGGGGAGCTGTTTTTT. The chain recombines TRBV6-5 with TRBJ2-2; 7 nucleotides match TRBD1. The CDR3 is 11 residues long. In germline, CDR1 is MNHEY, CDR2 SVGAGI. V was pared by 10 bases and J by 7 bases, with 3 bases of the junction left unmatched.

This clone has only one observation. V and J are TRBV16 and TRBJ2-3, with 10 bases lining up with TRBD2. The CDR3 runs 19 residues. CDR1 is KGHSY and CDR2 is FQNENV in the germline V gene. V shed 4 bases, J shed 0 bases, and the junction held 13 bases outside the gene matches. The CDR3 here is CASSRRGLGLADSTDTQYF. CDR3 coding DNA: TGTGCCAGCAGCCGCAGGGGCCTTGGACTAGCGGATAGCACAGATACGCAGTATTTT.

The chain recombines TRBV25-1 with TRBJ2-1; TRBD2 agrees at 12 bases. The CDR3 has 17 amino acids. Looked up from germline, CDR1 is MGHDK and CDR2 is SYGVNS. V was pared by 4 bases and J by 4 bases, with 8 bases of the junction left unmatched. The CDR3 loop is CASSGAAGTSGYNEQFF. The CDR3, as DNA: TGTGCCAGCAGTGGCGCAGCCGGGACTAGCGGGTACAATGAGCAGTTCTTC.

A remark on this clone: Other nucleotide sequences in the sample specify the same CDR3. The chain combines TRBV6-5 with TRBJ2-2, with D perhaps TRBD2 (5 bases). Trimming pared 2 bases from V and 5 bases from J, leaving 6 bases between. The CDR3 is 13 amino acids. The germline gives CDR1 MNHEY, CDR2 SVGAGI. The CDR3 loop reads CASSYGGTGELFF. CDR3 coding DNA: TGTGCCAGCAGTTACGGCGGGACCGGGGAGCTGTTTTTT.

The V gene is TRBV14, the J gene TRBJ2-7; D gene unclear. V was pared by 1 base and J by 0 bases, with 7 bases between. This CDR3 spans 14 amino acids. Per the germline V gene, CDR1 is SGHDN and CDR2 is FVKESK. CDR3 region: CASSQGAYSYEQYF. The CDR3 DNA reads TGTGCCAGCAGCCAAGGGGCATACTCCTACGAGCAGTACTTC. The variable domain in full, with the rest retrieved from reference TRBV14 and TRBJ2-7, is EAGVTQFPSHSVIEKGQTVTLRCDPISGHDNLYWYRRVMGKEIKFLLHFVKESKQDESGMPNNRFLAERTGGTYSTLKVQPAELEDSGVYFCASSQGAYSYEQYFGPGTRLTVT.

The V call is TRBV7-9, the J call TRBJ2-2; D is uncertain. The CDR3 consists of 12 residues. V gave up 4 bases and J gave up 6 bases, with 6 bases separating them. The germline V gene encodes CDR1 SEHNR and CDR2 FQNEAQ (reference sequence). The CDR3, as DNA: TGTGCCAGCAGCTCGAGTCCCGGGGAGCTGTTTTTT. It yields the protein CASSSSPGELFF. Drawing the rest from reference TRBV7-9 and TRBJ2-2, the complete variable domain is DTGVSQNPRHKITKRGQNVTFRCDPISEHNRLYWYRQTLGQGPEFLTYFQNEAQLEKSRLLSDRFSAERPKGSFSTLEIQRTEQGDSAMYLCASSSSPGELFFGEGSRLTVL.

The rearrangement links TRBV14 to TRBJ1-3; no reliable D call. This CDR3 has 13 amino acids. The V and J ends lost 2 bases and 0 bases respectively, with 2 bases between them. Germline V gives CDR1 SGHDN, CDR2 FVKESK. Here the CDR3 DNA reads TGTGCCAGCAGCCAACTCTCTGGAAACACCATATATTTT. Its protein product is CASSQLSGNTIYF.

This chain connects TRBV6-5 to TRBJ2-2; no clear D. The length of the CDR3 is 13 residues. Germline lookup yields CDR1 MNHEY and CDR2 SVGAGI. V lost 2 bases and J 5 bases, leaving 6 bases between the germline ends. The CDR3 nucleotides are TGTGCCAGCAGTTACGTTAATACCGGGGAGCTGTTTTTT. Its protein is CASSYVNTGELFF.

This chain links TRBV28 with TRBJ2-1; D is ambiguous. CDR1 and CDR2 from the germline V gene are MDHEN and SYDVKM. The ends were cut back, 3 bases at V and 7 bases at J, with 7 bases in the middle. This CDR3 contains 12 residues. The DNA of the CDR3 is TGTGCCAGCAGTTTTTCGGTAAATGAGCAGTTCTTC. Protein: CASSFSVNEQFF.

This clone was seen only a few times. CDR3 in amino acids: CASSFLSEGYTF. The CDR3, as DNA: TGTGCCAGCAGCTTCCTTTCGGAGGGCTACACCTTC. The V and J genes are TRBV7-2 and TRBJ1-2; D is ambiguous. The CDR3 totals 12 residues. V lost 3 bases, J lost 8 bases, and 10 bases lay in between. Germline V lookup: CDR1 SGHTA, CDR2 FQGNSA.

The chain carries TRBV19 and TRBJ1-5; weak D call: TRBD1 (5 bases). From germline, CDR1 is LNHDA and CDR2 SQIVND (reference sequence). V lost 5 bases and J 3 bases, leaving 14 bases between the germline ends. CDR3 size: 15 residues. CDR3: CASSLTAHSNQPQHF. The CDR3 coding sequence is TGTGCCAGTAGTTTGACAGCTCATTCCAATCAGCCCCAGCATTTT.

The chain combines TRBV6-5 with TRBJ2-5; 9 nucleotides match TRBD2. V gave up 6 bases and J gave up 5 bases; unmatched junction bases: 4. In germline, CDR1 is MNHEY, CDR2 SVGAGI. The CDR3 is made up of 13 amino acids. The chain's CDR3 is CASRGLAEETQYF. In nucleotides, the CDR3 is TGTGCCAGCAGGGGACTAGCAGAGGAGACCCAGTACTTC.

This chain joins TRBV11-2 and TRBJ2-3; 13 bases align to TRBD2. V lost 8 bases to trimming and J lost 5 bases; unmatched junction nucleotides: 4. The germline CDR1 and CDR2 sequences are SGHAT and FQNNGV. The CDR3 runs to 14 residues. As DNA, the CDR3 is TGTGCCAGCGGGACTAGCGGGATTGTAGATACGCAGTATTTT. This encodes CASGTSGIVDTQYF.

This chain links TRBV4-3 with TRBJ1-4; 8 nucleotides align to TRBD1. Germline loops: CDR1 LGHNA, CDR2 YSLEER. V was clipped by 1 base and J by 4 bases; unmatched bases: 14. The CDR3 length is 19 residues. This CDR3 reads CASSQVSVVVGTGNEKLFF. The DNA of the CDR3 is TGCGCCAGCAGCCAAGTATCAGTAGTAGTTGGGACAGGTAATGAAAAACTGTTTTTT.